The 24 T cell receptor beta chains reported below all come from one sample, sequenced in a study of T cell changes during pregnancy in multiple sclerosis. The repertoire was sequenced with immunoSEQ multiplex PCR; TCRdb's copy has only in-frame clones and lacks some. The table includes approximately 99,000 clones, over 75% detected once. The sequencing here drew on peripheral blood, taken in the second trimester of pregnancy. These receptors were taken from a female donor in good health, enrolled as a control in a pregnancy study.

CDR3: CASSPRVTDEQFF. The DNA for the CDR3 is TGTGCCAGCAGCCCCCGGGTGACGGATGAGCAGTTCTTC. The genes are TRBV7-6 and TRBJ2-1; no clear D. The V gene's germline CDR1 is SGHVS and CDR2 FNYEAQ. The CDR3 loop spans 13 amino acids. V lost 5 bases and J 8 bases, leaving 13 bases between the germline ends.

The chain uses TRBV19 and TRBJ1-4; 9 bases are a match to TRBD1. V lost 4 bases and J lost 8; bases outside the gene matches: 11. The V gene's germline CDR1 is LNHDA and CDR2 SQIVND (reference sequence). This CDR3 comprises 16 residues. DNA of the CDR3: TGTGCCAGTAGTACGGGACAGGGAAGGGTAAGGGAAAAACTGTTTTTT. It translates to CASSTGQGRVREKLFF. Combining the CDR3 with reference TRBV19 and TRBJ1-4 gives the whole variable domain DGGITQSPKYLFRKEGQNVTLSCEQNLNHDAMYWYRQDPGQGLRLIYYSQIVNDFQKGDIAEGYSVSREKKESFPLTVTSAQKNPTAFYLCASSTGQGRVREKLFFGSGTQLSVL.

The chain is built from TRBV20-1 and TRBJ2-7; weak D call: TRBD1 (6 bases). The germline V gene encodes CDR1 DFQATT and CDR2 SNEGSKA (reference sequence). Trimming cost V 3 bases and J 6 bases, with 9 bases left between them. The CDR3 is 11 amino acids. CDR3 sequence (DNA): TGCAGTGCTAGTAGCAGGGGCGAGCAGTACTTC. Amino acids: CSASSRGEQYF.

This chain joins TRBV10-3 and TRBJ1-1; D possibly corresponds to TRBD1 (6 bases). V gave up 2 bases and J gave up 1 base, with 11 bases separating them. The CDR3 contains 15 residues. Germline loops: CDR1 ENHRY, CDR2 SYGVKD. The CDR3, as DNA: TGTGCCATCAGTGAGCCGGGACAACCGAACACTGAAGCTTTCTTT. Translation: CAISEPGQPNTEAFF.

The rearrangement uses TRBV6-1 and TRBJ1-6; perhaps TRBD1 as D (5 bases). V was pared by 1 base and J by 7 bases, with 11 bases between. Germline values: CDR1 MNHNS, CDR2 SASEGT. The CDR3 covers 15 residues. Written as DNA, the CDR3 is TGTGCCAGCAGTGAAGGGGGGGGAAGGAATTCACCCCTCCACTTT. It codes for CASSEGGGRNSPLHF.

The J gene is TRBJ1-4, the V gene TRBV2; 7 bases are a match to TRBD1. The germline V gene encodes CDR1 SNHLY and CDR2 FYNNEI. The V gene end was trimmed by 3 bases and the J gene end by 12 bases; junction bases not matched to a gene: 13. The CDR3 runs 15 residues. CDR3 coding DNA: TGTGCCAGCAGTGACTCAGGGGGATTTGGGTGGGAACTGTTTTTT. Protein sequence: CASSDSGGFGWELFF.

This sequence joins TRBV6-5 and TRBJ1-1; D is undetermined. Germline V lookup: CDR1 MNHEY, CDR2 SVGAGI. The V end was cut by 6 bases, the J end by 1 base, with 12 bases between. The CDR3 runs 14 residues. The CDR3 sequence is CASRRGIGNTEAFF. DNA of the CDR3: TGTGCCAGCAGAAGAGGAATCGGGAACACTGAAGCTTTCTTT.

The chain combines TRBV6-1 with TRBJ2-5; the D gene is possibly TRBD2 (6 bases). The CDR3 loop spans 13 amino acids. The V end was cut by 2 bases, the J end by 4 bases, with 8 bases between. Germline CDR1 and CDR2: MNHNS and SASEGT. The CDR3: CASSEMRGETQYF. CDR3 coding DNA: TGTGCCAGCAGTGAAATGCGGGGAGAGACCCAGTACTTC.

The genes are TRBV6-5 and TRBJ1-5; possible D gene TRBD1, 6 bases. There are 14 residues in the CDR3. Trimming took off 6 bases at V and 9 bases at J, with 18 bases between the two ends. Germline V CDR1 and CDR2: MNHEY, SVGAGI. In DNA form, the CDR3 reads TGTGCCAGCAGCCCAGGACAGATTGTCGGGCCCCAGCATTTT. This encodes CASSPGQIVGPQHF.

V and J are TRBV19 and TRBJ2-6; D is possibly TRBD2 (6 bases). CDR3 length equals 14 residues. The V and J ends lost 3 bases and 4 bases respectively, with 7 bases between them. In germline, CDR1 is LNHDA, CDR2 SQIVND (reference sequence). The CDR3 sequence: CASSIGRGANVLTF. CDR3 bases: TGTGCCAGTAGTATTGGGAGGGGGGCCAACGTCCTGACTTTC. Variable domain in full (rest from reference TRBV19 and TRBJ2-6): DGGITQSPKYLFRKEGQNVTLSCEQNLNHDAMYWYRQDPGQGLRLIYYSQIVNDFQKGDIAEGYSVSREKKESFPLTVTSAQKNPTAFYLCASSIGRGANVLTFGAGSRLTVL.

The chain carries TRBV4-3 and TRBJ1-5; TRBD1 matches at 7 bases. J was trimmed by 6 bases and V by 4 bases; bases with no gene match: 9. The CDR3 loop spans 15 amino acids. Germline assignment: CDR1 LGHNA and CDR2 YSLEER. CDR3 coding DNA: TGCGCCAGCAGCCGCCTCGTAGGGACAGCTCAGCCCCAGCATTTT. This codes for CASSRLVGTAQPQHF.

The V gene is TRBV6-1, the J gene TRBJ1-1; D gene uncertain. In germline, CDR1 is MNHNS, CDR2 SASEGT. The ends were cut back, 8 bases at V and 4 bases at J, with 20 bases in the middle. The CDR3 runs 15 residues. CDR3 coding DNA: TGTGCCAGCTCCGGGGTGATCGGACCTGGCACTGAAGCTTTCTTT. Translation gives CASSGVIGPGTEAFF.

The V gene is TRBV5-5, the J gene TRBJ1-2; 8 bases line up with TRBD1. The CDR3 is 15 residues long. Germline V gene sequence: CDR1 SGHKS, CDR2 YYEKEE (reference sequence). Losses at the gene ends were 4 bases for V and 3 bases for J; bases not matched to a gene: 8. The CDR3 DNA sequence: TGTGCCAGCAGCCCCACAGGGGGTGCGGACTATGGCTACACCTTC. It encodes CASSPTGGADYGYTF. The full variable domain, completed using reference TRBV5-5 and TRBJ1-2, is DAGVTQSPTHLIKTRGQQVTLRCSPISGHKSVSWYQQVLGQGPQFIFQYYEKEERGRGNFPDRFSARQFPNYSSELNVNALLLGDSALYLCASSPTGGADYGYTFGSGTRLTVV.

This clone has just one count. The chain joins TRBV27 to TRBJ1-6; a weak D match, TRBD1 (5 bases). Germline values: CDR1 MNHEY, CDR2 SMNVEV (reference sequence). The CDR3 totals 15 residues. With 6 bases removed from V and 0 bases from J, the gap between germline ends came to 9 bases. The CDR3 loop is CASSRQSSYNSPLHF. CDR3 bases: TGTGCCAGCAGCAGACAGAGCTCCTATAATTCACCCCTCCACTTT.

The chain uses TRBV6-5 and TRBJ2-4; 11 nucleotides line up with TRBD2. The V gene's germline CDR1 is MNHEY and CDR2 SVGAGI. The CDR3 is made up of 15 amino acids. The ends lost 5 bases at V and 8 bases at J; junction bases unmatched: 8. The CDR3 here is CASSGSGGAGDIQYF. CDR3 coding DNA: TGTGCCAGCAGTGGTAGCGGGGGGGCCGGAGACATTCAGTACTTC.

V gene TRBV6-1 combines with J gene TRBJ2-2; 7 bases are a match to TRBD1. Germline V CDR1 and CDR2: MNHNS, SASEGT. Unmatched junction bases numbered 8, after V lost 6 bases and J lost 4 bases. This CDR3 has 15 residues. The CDR3 DNA reads TGTGCCAGCAGCCGAGGGGCAGGGGGCACCGGGGAGCTGTTTTTT. It translates to CASSRGAGGTGELFF.

The rearrangement joins TRBV30 to TRBJ1-5; D may be TRBD1 (6 bases). The CDR3 extends over 14 amino acids. Trimming stripped 1 base from V and 3 bases from J, with 10 bases between. Per the germline V gene, CDR1 is GTSNPN and CDR2 is SVGIG (reference sequence). CDR3 residues: CAWSGAGVNQPQHF. The CDR3 DNA is TGTGCCTGGAGTGGGGCAGGGGTCAATCAGCCCCAGCATTTT.

This chain joins TRBV7-2 and TRBJ2-7, with 7 bases that match TRBD2. The CDR3 has 16 amino acids. The germline V gene encodes CDR1 SGHTA and CDR2 FQGNSA. V lost 2 bases to trimming and J lost 0 bases; unmatched junction nucleotides: 7. The CDR3 loop is CASSLQSGTNSYEQYF. CDR3 bases: TGTGCCAGCAGCTTACAGTCCGGGACTAACTCCTACGAGCAGTACTTC.

The chain links TRBV11-3 to TRBJ1-2, with 7 bases lining up with TRBD1. From germline, CDR1 is SGHNT and CDR2 YENEEA. Losses at the gene ends were 3 bases for V and 4 bases for J; bases not matched to a gene: 5. The CDR3 extends over 14 amino acids. The CDR3 here is CASSFRQGGYGYTF. CDR3 DNA sequence: TGTGCCAGCAGCTTCCGACAGGGTGGCTATGGCTACACCTTC. The full variable domain, completed using reference TRBV11-3 and TRBJ1-2, is EAGVVQSPRYKIIEKKQPVAFWCNPISGHNTLYWYLQNLGQGPELLIRYENEEAVDDSQLPKDRFSAERLKGVDSTLKIQPAELGDSAVYLCASSFRQGGYGYTFGSGTRLTVV.

V and J are TRBV6-5 and TRBJ2-7; no clear D gene. Trimming shortened V by 8 bases and J by 0 bases, and 11 bases separated the two germline ends. Germline V gene lookup returns CDR1 MNHEY and CDR2 SVGAGI. The CDR3 sequence is 13 residues long. CDR3 DNA: TGTGCCAGCTCCAGACTGAGCTCCTACGAGCAGTACTTC. Protein product: CASSRLSSYEQYF.

This clone showed up just a few times. The genes are TRBV28 and TRBJ1-6; no firm D call. Germline lookup yields CDR1 MDHEN and CDR2 SYDVKM. The V end lost 5 bases, the J end lost 9 bases, and 14 bases lay between the germline ends. The CDR3 is 14 amino acids. The CDR3 reads CASSPLRERSPLHF. The CDR3 DNA follows: TGTGCCAGCAGTCCGTTAAGAGAGCGTTCACCCCTCCACTTT.

This chain links TRBV7-9 with TRBJ1-4; weak D call: TRBD1 (5 bases). Germline CDR1 is SEHNR and CDR2 is FQNEAQ (reference sequence). The CDR3 has 15 residues. Trimming pared 3 bases from V and 5 bases from J, leaving 13 bases between. This chain's CDR3 is CASSFRDGGNEKLFF. As DNA, the CDR3 is TGTGCCAGCAGCTTCCGGGACGGGGGAAATGAAAAACTGTTTTTT.

The chain recombines TRBV2 with TRBJ2-2; D is unresolved. The CDR3 has 13 residues. V dropped 5 bases and J dropped 5 bases, with 9 bases sitting between them. Germline CDR1 and CDR2: SNHLY and FYNNEI. The CDR3 DNA reads TGTGCCAGCAGTTCCGGTTTGACCGGGGAGCTGTTTTTT. This gives the protein CASSSGLTGELFF.

The chain recombines TRBV19 with TRBJ2-7; possible D gene TRBD2, 6 bases. The V gene's germline CDR1 is LNHDA and CDR2 SQIVND (reference sequence). Between the trimmed V and J ends, which lost 3 bases and 3 bases, there was a span of 15 bases. The CDR3 totals 15 residues. In DNA, the CDR3 is TGTGCCAGTAGTATCCGACCCCCCGGGGGCTACGAGCAGTACTTC. It is translated as CASSIRPPGGYEQYF.